The text below deals with one TCR beta chain. This sample was included in a study of blood T cell repertoires in COVID-19. Study summary: The United States, Italy and Spain provided the acute and convalescent COVID-19 samples. Sample material is recorded as cDNA or gDNA derived from T cells, B-cell-depleted T cells, or PBMCs.

In the authors' workflow: How many nucleated cells were present was estimated from reference gene primer amplification. Assay: immunoSEQ multiplex PCR; the TCRdb copy retains only in-frame clones and omits some. V and J calls and clone size are copied from that table; D and trimming were computed from the DNA. The repertoire holds some 200,000 clones, with 75% to 80% as singletons. This CDR3 comprises 14 residues. V trimming: 3 bases; J trimming: 3 bases; junction bases outside the gene matches: 3. CDR1 is DFQATT and CDR2 is SNEGSKA in the germline V gene (reference sequence). The specimen sequenced was peripheral blood. This chain joins TRBV20-1 and TRBJ1-5; 9 bases map to TRBD1. The TCR comes from a woman in her fifties or sixties with active or convalescent COVID-19. CDR3 region: CSASTGGINQPQHF. The CDR3 DNA sequence: TGCAGTGCTAGTACAGGGGGCATCAATCAGCCCCAGCATTTT.